These 32 T cell receptor beta chains share one sample of origin, sequenced in a study of regulatory T cells in long-lasting Graves disease. Time point noted: newly diagnosed GD, antithyroid drugs for less than 3 months. With RNA extracted from PBMCs as input, the TCR library was made. iRepertoire HTBI primers and Arm-PCR of CDR3 regions built TCR beta libraries. TCRdb reprocessed the multiplex PCR reads with MiXCR, giving one entry per CDR3 protein. The data contain about 620,000 distinct CDR3 sequences, approximately 15% of them singletons. Another study also made use of these data, one on T cells in Graves' hyperthyroidism and ophthalmopathy.

Sample: peripheral blood mononuclear cells (PBMCs), taken at new diagnosis, from a patient treated with antithyroid drugs. These receptors came from a woman younger than 45 with Graves disease.

This clonotype was seen a few times. V usage is TRBV15 and J usage is TRBJ2-1, with D possibly called TRBD1 or TRBD2 (5 bases each). The CDR3 totals 15 residues. Germline CDR1 LNHNV, CDR2 YYDKDF (reference sequence). V shed 2 bases and J shed 9 bases, with 17 bases lying between them. The CDR3 sequence is CATSRLYGDGSEQFF. The CDR3 DNA reads TGTGCCACCAGCAGACTCTACGGGGACGGCTCTGAGCAGTTCTTC.

The chain is built from TRBV6-9 and TRBJ1-2; D is perhaps TRBD1 (5 bases). The CDR3 is made up of 14 amino acids. V lost 3 bases to trimming and J lost 2 bases, with 10 bases between them. Germline values: CDR1 MNHGY, CDR2 SVAAGI. This CDR3 reads CASSYREYNYGYTF. In DNA form, the CDR3 reads TGTGCCAGCAGTTACAGGGAATACAACTATGGCTACACCTTC.

This clonotype showed up just a few times. In DNA form, the CDR3 reads TGTGCCAGTAGTATTAGCCCAGGAGAAGAGACCCAGTACTTC. This gives the protein CASSISPGEETQYF. The V call is TRBV19, the J call TRBJ2-5, with unresolved D. Germline CDR1 is LNHDA and CDR2 is SQIVND (reference sequence). This CDR3 has 14 amino acids. V lost 3 bases and J 3 bases, leaving 11 bases between the germline ends.

The gene calls are TRBV14 and TRBJ1-2; no reliable D call. There are 14 residues in the CDR3. Germline lookup yields CDR1 SGHDN and CDR2 FVKESK. Trimming removed 0 bases from V and 2 bases from J, with 7 bases in between. The CDR3 bases are TGTGCCAGCAGCCAAGACAAGCGGAACTATGGCTACACCTTC. Translation: CASSQDKRNYGYTF.

This clonotype was counted between two and nine times. Because it lacks the conserved phenylalanine or tryptophan at the end, this CDR3 is likely a read error. The chain uses TRBV19 and TRBJ1-1; D gene uncertain. V was trimmed by 6 bases and J by 7 bases, leaving 12 bases between them. CDR1 LNHDA and CDR2 SQIVND come from the germline V gene (reference sequence). This CDR3 has 12 residues. The CDR3: CASSPMRGEAFS. The CDR3 DNA is TGTGCCAGTAGCCCAATGCGGGGTGAAGCTTTCTCT.

The J gene is TRBJ1-2, the V gene TRBV28; D possibly corresponds to TRBD1 (6 bases). This CDR3 is 13 amino acids long. V lost 6 bases and J 4 bases, leaving 12 bases between the germline ends. Germline loops: CDR1 MDHEN, CDR2 SYDVKM. For the CDR3, the DNA is TGTGCCAGCAGCGGGACAAGCTTCTATGGCTACACCTTC. Translation gives CASSGTSFYGYTF.

This clonotype was counted only a few times. The rearrangement joins TRBV5-4 to TRBJ1-1; 7 bases fit TRBD1. Germline CDR1 SGHNT, CDR2 YYREEE (reference sequence). CDR3 length: 12 amino acids. V shed 2 bases, J shed 12 bases, and the junction held 7 bases outside the gene matches. The CDR3 nucleotides read TGTGCCAGCAGCTTACCAGACAGGGAACCTTTCTTT. This translates into CASSLPDREPFF.

This chain connects TRBV6-1 to TRBJ2-7; 12 nucleotides agree with TRBD2. Per the germline V gene, CDR1 is MNHNS and CDR2 is SASEGT. This CDR3 spans 20 amino acids. V was pared by 3 bases and J by 3 bases, with 18 bases of the junction left unmatched. DNA of the CDR3: TGTGCCAGCAGTGATTGGCTAGCGGGAGGGAAGAACCTAAGGAGCTACGAGCAGTACTTC. Amino acids: CASSDWLAGGKNLRSYEQYF.

This clonotype was seen only a few times. This chain connects TRBV6-2 or TRBV6-3 to TRBJ2-7, with D possibly being TRBD2 (6 bases). V shed 0 bases and J shed 1 base, with 16 bases lying between them. The V gene's germline CDR1 is MNHEY and CDR2 SVGEGT. This CDR3 region has 17 residues. DNA for the CDR3: TGTGCCAGCAGTTACTCGACTCGAGGAGGGACGTCCTACGAGCAGTACTTC. Protein sequence: CASSYSTRGGTSYEQYF.

This chain connects TRBV7-2 to TRBJ1-6; D gene unclear. This CDR3 is built from 12 residues. Per germline, CDR1 SGHTA and CDR2 FQGNSA. V lost 3 bases, J lost 14 bases, and 11 bases lay in between. CDR3 residues: CASSFESRSLHF. CDR3 in DNA: TGTGCCAGCAGCTTTGAGAGTCGGTCCCTCCACTTT. Complete variable domain (other parts from reference TRBV7-2 and TRBJ1-6): GAGVSQSPSNKVTEKGKDVELRCDPISGHTALYWYRQSLGQGLEFLIYFQGNSAPDKSGLPSDRFSAERTGGSVSTLTIQRTQQEDSAVYLCASSFESRSLHFGNGTRLTVT.

This clonotype was detected once. The rearrangement uses TRBV7-8 and TRBJ2-7; TRBD2 matches at 12 bases. Germline V lookup: CDR1 SGHVS, CDR2 FQNEAQ. This CDR3 is built from 16 residues. After removal of 5 bases from V and 2 bases from J, the junction contained 7 bases not matched to a gene. Here the CDR3 DNA reads TGTGCCAGCAGCAGCGGGACTAGCGGGCGAACCTACGAGCAGTACTTC. Its protein product is CASSSGTSGRTYEQYF.

This clonotype was recorded a few times. The V gene is TRBV3-1, the J gene TRBJ1-5; D is unclear. Per germline, CDR1 LGHDT and CDR2 YNNKEL (reference sequence). V lost 4 bases to trimming and J lost 3 bases, with 7 bases between them. CDR3 length: 13 residues. This CDR3 is CASSPLPNQPQHF. The CDR3 nucleotides are TGTGCCAGCAGCCCACTTCCCAATCAGCCCCAGCATTTT.

This clonotype was counted many times. In DNA, the CDR3 is TGTGCCAGCAGATCCGCGGGGGCGGGAGAGGGCAATGAGCAGTTCTTC. Translating it yields CASRSAGAGEGNEQFF. The chain is built from TRBV6-2 or TRBV6-3 and TRBJ2-1, with D maybe TRBD2 (7 bases). Trimming pared 6 bases from V and 6 bases from J, leaving 21 bases between. Per germline, CDR1 MNHEY and CDR2 SVGEGT. The CDR3 covers 16 residues.

This clonotype was picked up many times. The V call is TRBV20-1, the J call TRBJ2-5, with TRBD1 identical over 9 bases. Trimming took 2 bases from V and 3 from J; bases not matched to a gene: 4. There are 14 residues in the CDR3. Germline V gene sequence: CDR1 DFQATT, CDR2 SNEGSKA (reference sequence). CDR3 residues: CSARMDRGEETQYF. For the CDR3, the DNA is TGCAGTGCTAGAATGGACAGGGGCGAAGAGACCCAGTACTTC.

V gene TRBV6-1 combines with J gene TRBJ2-3; either TRBD1 or TRBD2 may supply D (5 bases each). The CDR3 is made up of 14 amino acids. Germline CDR1 MNHNS, CDR2 SASEGT. The ends were cut back, 7 bases at V and 3 bases at J, with 14 bases in the middle. The CDR3 here is CASKRGFGTDTQYF. Here the CDR3 DNA reads TGTGCCAGCAAGAGGGGATTTGGTACAGATACGCAGTATTTT.

This clonotype occurred many times. This sequence joins TRBV20-1 and TRBJ1-2; D unresolved. The CDR3 runs 12 residues. The germline V and J ends were trimmed by 5 bases and 3 bases, with 10 bases remaining between them. CDR1 is DFQATT and CDR2 is SNEGSKA in the germline V gene (reference sequence). CDR3: CSAGRDHYGYTF. In DNA form, the CDR3 reads TGCAGTGCTGGCCGGGATCACTATGGCTACACCTTC.

This clonotype was recorded at least ten times. This chain joins TRBV3-1 and TRBJ2-1; tentative D call: TRBD2 (7 bases). Trimming shortened V by 4 bases and J by 4 bases, and 17 bases separated the two germline ends. The CDR3 covers 16 residues. The germline CDR1 and CDR2 sequences are LGHDT and YNNKEL (reference sequence). DNA for the CDR3: TGTGCCAGCAGCCGGGGGCTAGCGGCCGGATACAATGAGCAGTTCTTC. It translates to CASSRGLAAGYNEQFF.

This clonotype was seen repeatedly, ten times or more. The chain uses TRBV24-1 and TRBJ2-1; TRBD1 is a possible D gene (5 bases). Trimming stripped 7 bases from V and 4 bases from J, with 7 bases between. This CDR3 is 12 amino acids long. Germline CDR1 is KGHDR and CDR2 is SFDVKD. CDR3 nucleotides: TGTGCCACCAGAGGGGAATACAATGAGCAGTTCTTC. It is translated as CATRGEYNEQFF.

This clonotype was counted between two and nine times. The chain links TRBV20-1 to TRBJ1-5; D is ambiguous. Germline loops: CDR1 DFQATT, CDR2 SNEGSKA (reference sequence). V shed 3 bases and J shed 6 bases, with 12 bases lying between them. The CDR3 runs to 13 residues. The CDR3 nucleotides are TGCAGTGCTAGGGACTGGGGAGTTCAGCCCCAGCATTTT. As protein: CSARDWGVQPQHF.

This clonotype was seen more than once but under ten times. This chain joins TRBV6-2 or TRBV6-3 and TRBJ2-2, with 11 bases that match TRBD2. The CDR3 is 20 amino acids. Trimming took 6 bases from V and 5 from J; bases not matched to a gene: 20. The V gene's germline CDR1 is MNHEY and CDR2 SVGEGT. CDR3 sequence: CASSSNLASGRTPGTGELFF. CDR3 nucleotides: TGTGCCAGCAGCTCTAACCTGGCTAGCGGGAGGACCCCGGGGACCGGGGAGCTGTTTTTT.

Comment on this clonotype: Because it lacks the conserved phenylalanine or tryptophan at the end, this CDR3 is likely a read error. This chain joins TRBV27 and TRBJ2-7; 8 nucleotides line up with TRBD2. After removal of 2 bases from V and 2 bases from J, the junction contained 5 bases not matched to a gene. CDR1 is MNHEY, CDR2 SMNVEV, per germline (reference sequence). The CDR3 is 15 amino acids. The CDR3 loop reads CASSLRSGGPYEQYL. The CDR3 bases are TGTGCCAGCAGTTTAAGGTCGGGAGGGCCCTACGAGCAGTACCTC.

Of note for this clonotype: This may arise from a read error, as a much more abundant clone is one base away. The chain carries TRBV6-2 or TRBV6-3 and TRBJ1-5; D is possibly TRBD1 (6 bases). Germline-derived CDR1 and CDR2 are MNHEY and SVGEGT. This CDR3 spans 14 amino acids. The germline V and J ends were trimmed by 5 bases and 11 bases, with 19 bases remaining between them. CDR3 sequence (DNA): TGTGCCAGCAGTGATAAGGGGGAACCCGCATCCCAGCATTTT. As protein: CASSDKGEPASQHF.

This clonotype was observed a handful of times. The chain employs TRBV6-1 and TRBJ1-1, with D tentatively TRBD1 (6 bases). The CDR3 is 13 amino acids. V lost 8 bases to trimming and J lost 6 bases, with 16 bases between them. Germline assignment: CDR1 MNHNS and CDR2 SASEGT. The CDR3 nucleotides are TGTGCCAGCGTTGTGGTGGCAGGGGCTGAAGCTTTCTTT. Amino acids: CASVVVAGAEAFF.

This clonotype was observed many times. The rearrangement uses TRBV18 and TRBJ1-1, with D unresolved. Germline CDR1 is KGHSH and CDR2 is LQKENI. Deletions cut 0 bases from V and 4 bases from J, with 6 bases between. This CDR3 has 13 residues. The CDR3 is CASSPPGSTEAFF. In DNA, the CDR3 is TGTGCCAGCTCACCACCCGGGAGCACTGAAGCTTTCTTT.

Many counts were recorded for this clonotype. The V gene is TRBV6-1, the J gene TRBJ1-4, with 7 bases aligning to TRBD1. This CDR3 is built from 13 residues. V lost 7 bases to trimming and J lost 5 bases; unmatched junction nucleotides: 4. In germline, CDR1 is MNHNS, CDR2 SASEGT. The CDR3 region is CASIGGGNEKLFF. The CDR3 region has the DNA TGTGCCAGCATCGGAGGGGGCAATGAAAAACTGTTTTTT.

This clonotype was picked up many times. CDR3 DNA sequence: TGTGCCAGCAGTCCGCGGGACGGAGCCTACGAGCAGTACTTC. It encodes CASSPRDGAYEQYF. The chain uses TRBV18 and TRBJ2-7; D is perhaps TRBD2 (6 bases). This CDR3 region has 14 residues. With 8 bases removed from V and 2 bases from J, the gap between germline ends came to 16 bases. The germline CDR1 and CDR2 sequences are KGHSH and LQKENI.

This clonotype was recorded many times. The genes are TRBV28 and TRBJ2-7, with unresolved D. Germline V gene lookup returns CDR1 MDHEN and CDR2 SYDVKM. Deletions cut 5 bases from V and 4 bases from J, with 15 bases between. The CDR3 is 14 residues long. The CDR3 DNA is TGTGCCAGCAGTACCGGACGGATGATATACGAGCAGTACTTC. Translated: CASSTGRMIYEQYF.

This clonotype appeared many times. The chain recombines TRBV9 with TRBJ2-7; D call uncertain. CDR3 length: 13 amino acids. Germline lookup yields CDR1 SGDLS and CDR2 YYNGEE. The V and J ends lost 3 bases and 0 bases respectively, with 7 bases between them. The CDR3 bases are TGTGCCAGCAGCGATTCCAGCTCCTACGAGCAGTACTTC. As protein: CASSDSSSYEQYF.

This clonotype came up many times. This rearrangement joins TRBV11-1 to TRBJ2-1; D is perhaps TRBD2 (7 bases). Per the germline V gene, CDR1 is SGHAT and CDR2 is FQDESV (reference sequence). The CDR3 is made up of 14 amino acids. V was trimmed by 8 bases and J by 5 bases, leaving 16 bases between them. In DNA form, the CDR3 reads TGTGCCAGCGGTCGGGGGGCTATGAACAATGAGCAGTTCTTC. The encoded protein is CASGRGAMNNEQFF.

The V call is TRBV20-1, the J call TRBJ2-1; tentatively, D is TRBD2 (6 bases). V was shortened by 3 bases and J by 1 base, with 22 bases between the two germline ends. This CDR3 comprises 18 residues. CDR1 is DFQATT, CDR2 SNEGSKA, per germline (reference sequence). Written as DNA, the CDR3 is TGCAGTGCTAGTTTTACGGGAGTCATTAGGAGGTCCTACAATGAGCAGTTCTTC. Its translation is CSASFTGVIRRSYNEQFF.

This clonotype has at least ten counts. The rearrangement links TRBV20-1 to TRBJ2-3; D may be TRBD1 (6 bases). The CDR3 loop spans 14 amino acids. Germline V gene sequence: CDR1 DFQATT, CDR2 SNEGSKA (reference sequence). V was shortened by 4 bases and J by 4 bases, with 15 bases between the two germline ends. CDR3 coding DNA: TGCAGTGCTACCGGGGACATGGGTTCAGATACGCAGTATTTT. This sequence encodes CSATGDMGSDTQYF.

This clonotype has ten or more counts. This chain connects TRBV28 to TRBJ1-2; 7 bases are a match to TRBD1. Germline V gives CDR1 MDHEN, CDR2 SYDVKM. The CDR3 spans 13 residues. V lost 3 bases to trimming and J lost 5 bases; unmatched junction nucleotides: 3. The CDR3: CASSLTGQYGYTF. CDR3 DNA sequence: TGTGCCAGCAGTTTGACAGGGCAGTATGGCTACACCTTC.